Listed below are T cell receptor beta chains from one sample, sequenced in a study of T cell responses to AZD1222 COVID-19 vaccine. Assay used: immunoSEQ multiplex PCR; TCRdb lists only in-frame clones, some missing. The sample has 90,000 to 110,000 clones; approximately 86% are singletons. Specimen: peripheral blood, collected on day 0 of MenACWY control vaccination. These receptors all stem from an adult in good health. Both conserved end residues are part of each CDR3. The D gene is left open where the match is weak.

V: TRBV11-2
D: .
J: TRBJ1-6
CDR3: CASSLDPPPPALHF

V: TRBV30
D: TRBD1
J: TRBJ1-6
CDR3: CAWSVRQGISNSPLHF

V: TRBV28
D: TRBD1
J: TRBJ1-3
CDR3: CASSPGTGAHSGNTIYF

V: TRBV2
D: TRBD1
J: TRBJ2-7
CDR3: CASGTGTGNEQYF

V: TRBV4-3
D: .
J: TRBJ1-2
CDR3: CASSQDGSREDVWYGYTF

V: TRBV30
D: .
J: TRBJ1-2
CDR3: CATRNPGVYGYTF

V: TRBV4-3
D: .
J: TRBJ1-2
CDR3: CASSQERSVGVYGYTF

V: TRBV27
D: .
J: TRBJ1-6
CDR3: CASSRDGGTYNSPLHF

V: TRBV13
D: TRBD1
J: TRBJ1-5
CDR3: CASSVSLRGQRNQPQHF

V: TRBV20-1
D: .
J: TRBJ1-4
CDR3: CSASRTEKLFF

V: TRBV6-5
D: TRBD1
J: TRBJ1-4
CDR3: CASSRDRGNEKLFF

V: TRBV5-1
D: .
J: TRBJ2-7
CDR3: CASSLETAEQYF

V: TRBV24-1
D: TRBD2
J: TRBJ2-1
CDR3: CATSKAGGYNEQFF

V: TRBV4-3
D: TRBD1
J: TRBJ2-2
CDR3: CASSQSDRPGELFF

V: TRBV11-2
D: .
J: TRBJ2-3
CDR3: CASSLGGTSTDTQYF

V: TRBV6-5
D: TRBD1
J: TRBJ1-4
CDR3: CASSYGQGRNEKLFF

V: TRBV6-5
D: TRBD2
J: TRBJ2-3
CDR3: CATPGLAVTDTQYF